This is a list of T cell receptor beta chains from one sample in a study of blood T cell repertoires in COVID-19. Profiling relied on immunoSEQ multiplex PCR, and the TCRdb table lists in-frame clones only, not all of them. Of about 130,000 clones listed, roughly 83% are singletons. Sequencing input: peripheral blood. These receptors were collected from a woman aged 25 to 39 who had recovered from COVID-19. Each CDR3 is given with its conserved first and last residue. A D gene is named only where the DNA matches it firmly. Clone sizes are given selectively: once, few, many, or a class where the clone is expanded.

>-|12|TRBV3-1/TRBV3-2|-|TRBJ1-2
CASSTLEYGYTF
TGTGCCAGCAGTACCTTGGAGTATGGCTACACCTTC
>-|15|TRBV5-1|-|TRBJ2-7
CASSFLQGSGDEQYF
TGCGCCAGCAGCTTCCTACAGGGGTCGGGGGACGAGCAGTACTTC
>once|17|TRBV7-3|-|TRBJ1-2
CASSPGRGEGLTYGYTF
TGTGCCAGCAGCCCTGGGAGAGGGGAAGGACTAACTTATGGCTACACCTTC
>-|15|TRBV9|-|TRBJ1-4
CASSEDSGFNEKLFF
TGTGCCAGCAGCGAGGACAGTGGGTTTAATGAAAAACTGTTTTTT
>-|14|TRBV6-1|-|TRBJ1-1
CASSDGGGRTEAFF
TGTGCCAGCAGTGATGGGGGGGGGCGAACTGAAGCTTTCTTT
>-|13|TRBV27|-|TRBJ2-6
CASSPTGANVLTF
TGTGCCAGCAGTCCCACTGGGGCCAACGTCCTGACTTTC
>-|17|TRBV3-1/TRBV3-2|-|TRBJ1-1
CASSQDPGGYRNTEAFF
TGTGCCAGCAGCCAAGATCCAGGAGGGTATCGGAACACTGAAGCTTTCTTT
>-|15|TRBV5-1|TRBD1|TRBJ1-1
CASSYFTGTGGEAFF
TGCGCCAGCAGCTACTTTACCGGGACAGGGGGAGAAGCTTTCTTT
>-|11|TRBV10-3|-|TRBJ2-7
CAIGASREQYF
TGTGCCATCGGGGCCTCCAGGGAGCAGTACTTC
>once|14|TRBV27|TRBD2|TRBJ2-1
CASSLRNLAGDLFF
TGTGCCAGCAGTTTACGGAACTTAGCGGGAGATCTGTTCTTC
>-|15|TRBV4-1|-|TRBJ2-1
CASSRAGWGVKKQFF
TGCGCCAGCAGCCGGGCGGGGTGGGGGGTCAAGAAGCAGTTCTTC
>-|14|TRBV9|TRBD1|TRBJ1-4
CASSVGTGNEKLFF
TGTGCCAGCAGCGTGGGGACAGGAAATGAAAAACTGTTTTTT
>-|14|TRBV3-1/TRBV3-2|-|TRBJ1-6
CASSQDWRSSPLHF
TGTGCCAGCAGCCAAGATTGGCGGAGTTCACCCCTCCACTTT
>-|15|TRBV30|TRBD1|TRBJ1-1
CAWSRGTALNTEAFF
TGTGCCTGGAGCCGGGGGACAGCTCTAAACACTGAAGCTTTCTTT
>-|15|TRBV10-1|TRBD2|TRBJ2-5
CASSPGRGGFETQYF
TGCGCCAGCTCACCGGGGCGGGGGGGCTTCGAGACCCAGTACTTC
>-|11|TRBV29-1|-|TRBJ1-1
CSVRSNTEAFF
TGCAGCGTTCGGTCCAACACTGAAGCTTTCTTT
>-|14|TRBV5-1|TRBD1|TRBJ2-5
CASSRDREQETQYF
TGCGCCAGCAGCAGGGACAGGGAACAAGAGACCCAGTACTTC
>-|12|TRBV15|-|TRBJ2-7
CATQGSVDEQYF
TGTGCCACCCAGGGTTCGGTGGACGAGCAGTACTTC
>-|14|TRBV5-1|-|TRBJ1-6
CASSGGDIFSPLHF
TGCGCCAGCAGCGGTGGGGACATATTTTCACCCCTCCACTTT
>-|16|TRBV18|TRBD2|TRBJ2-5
CASSSGLAGIQETQYF
TGTGCCAGCTCATCGGGACTAGCGGGGATCCAAGAGACCCAGTACTTC
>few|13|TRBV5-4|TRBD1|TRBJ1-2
CASSLDRDGGYTF
TGTGCCAGCAGTCTGGACAGGGACGGAGGCTACACCTTC
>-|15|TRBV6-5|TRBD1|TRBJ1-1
CASSYSPTGSTEAFF
TGTGCCAGCAGTTACTCACCGACAGGGTCCACTGAAGCTTTCTTT
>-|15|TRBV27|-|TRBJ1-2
CASRTSWASNYGYTF
TGTGCCAGCAGAACCTCTTGGGCTTCTAACTATGGCTACACCTTC
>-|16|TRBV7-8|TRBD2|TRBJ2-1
CASSSFSGGAYNEQFF
TGTGCCAGCAGCTCTTTTAGCGGGGGGGCTTACAATGAGCAGTTCTTC
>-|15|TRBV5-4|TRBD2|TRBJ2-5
CASSLLTSGRETQYF
TGTGCCAGCAGCTTGCTCACTAGCGGGAGAGAGACCCAGTACTTC
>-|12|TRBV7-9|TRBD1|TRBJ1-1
CASSPAGGEAFF
TGTGCCAGCAGCCCAGCAGGGGGGGAAGCTTTCTTT
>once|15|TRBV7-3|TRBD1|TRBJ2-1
CASSPRQGAENEQFF
TGTGCCAGCAGCCCACGACAGGGGGCTGAGAATGAGCAGTTCTTC
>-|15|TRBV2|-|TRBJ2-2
CASKAGRDSDGELFF
TGTGCCAGCAAGGCGGGAAGGGATTCCGACGGGGAGCTGTTTTTT
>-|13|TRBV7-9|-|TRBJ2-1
CASSFIAGDEQFF
TGTGCCAGCAGCTTTATAGCTGGTGATGAGCAGTTCTTC
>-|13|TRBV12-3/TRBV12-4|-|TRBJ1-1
CASSLNRGTEAFF
TGTGCCAGCAGTTTGAATCGGGGTACTGAAGCTTTCTTT
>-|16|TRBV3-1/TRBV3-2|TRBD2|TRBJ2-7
CASRRGSGGTTYEQYF
TGTGCCAGCAGGCGAGGTAGCGGGGGGACTACCTACGAGCAGTACTTC
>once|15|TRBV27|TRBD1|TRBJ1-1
CASRGQGKMNTEAFF
TGTGCCAGCAGGGGACAGGGCAAAATGAACACTGAAGCTTTCTTT
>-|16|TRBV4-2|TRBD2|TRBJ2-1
CASSQDPTSGPNEQFF
TGTGCCAGCAGCCAAGATCCTACTAGCGGGCCCAATGAGCAGTTCTTC
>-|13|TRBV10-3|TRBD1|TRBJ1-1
CAAKGQPGTEAFF
TGTGCCGCCAAGGGACAGCCAGGCACTGAAGCTTTCTTT
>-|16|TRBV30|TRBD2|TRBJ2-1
CAWSVKRGVQATEQFF
TGTGCCTGGAGTGTAAAGCGGGGAGTTCAGGCAACTGAGCAGTTCTTC
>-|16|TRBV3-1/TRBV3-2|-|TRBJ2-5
CASSPNTGPGGETQYF
TGTGCCAGCAGTCCAAATACAGGGCCGGGTGGGGAGACCCAGTACTTC
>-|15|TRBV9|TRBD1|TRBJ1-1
CASSPEPTGDVEAFF
TGTGCCAGCAGCCCAGAGCCGACAGGGGATGTGGAAGCTTTCTTT
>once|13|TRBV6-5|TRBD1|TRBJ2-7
CASKTGNSYEQYF
TGTGCCAGCAAGACAGGGAACTCCTACGAGCAGTACTTC
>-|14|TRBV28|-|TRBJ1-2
CASSFYRVDYGYTF
TGTGCCAGCAGTTTCTACAGGGTCGACTATGGCTACACCTTC
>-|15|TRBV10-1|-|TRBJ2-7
CASSDRLDSLYEQYF
TGCGCCAGCAGTGATCGGTTGGACTCCTTGTACGAGCAGTACTTC
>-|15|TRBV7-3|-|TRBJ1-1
CASSFLGEAGEGAFF
TGTGCCAGCAGCTTTCTTGGTGAGGCAGGGGAAGGAGCTTTCTTT
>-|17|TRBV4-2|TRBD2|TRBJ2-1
CASSQSLAGASYNEQFF
TGTGCCAGCAGCCAATCTTTAGCGGGAGCATCCTACAATGAGCAGTTCTTC
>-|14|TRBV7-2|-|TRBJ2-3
CASSYNRVEDTQYF
TGTGCCAGCAGCTACAATCGGGTCGAGGATACGCAGTATTTT
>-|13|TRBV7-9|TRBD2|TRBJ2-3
CASLAGGTDTQYF
TGTGCCAGTCTAGCGGGAGGTACAGATACGCAGTATTTT
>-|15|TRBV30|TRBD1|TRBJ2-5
CAWSVRTGYQETQYF
TGTGCCTGGAGTGTCAGGACAGGCTACCAAGAGACCCAGTACTTC
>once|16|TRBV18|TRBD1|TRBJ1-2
CASSQNTGTASYGYTF
TGTGCCAGCTCACAAAATACCGGGACAGCAAGCTATGGCTACACCTTC
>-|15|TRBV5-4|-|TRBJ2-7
CASSLVRGRGNEQYF
TGTGCCAGCAGCTTGGTTCGTGGCAGGGGAAACGAGCAGTACTTC
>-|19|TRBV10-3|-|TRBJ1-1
CAISETPPGNPYRTTEAFF
TGTGCCATCAGTGAGACGCCCCCGGGAAATCCTTACAGAACCACTGAAGCTTTCTTT
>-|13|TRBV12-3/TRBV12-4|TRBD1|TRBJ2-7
CASSDRADDEQYF
TGTGCCAGCAGTGACAGGGCTGACGACGAGCAGTACTTC
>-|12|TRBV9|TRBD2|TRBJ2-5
CASSSPGLAVYF
TGTGCCAGCAGCTCGCCTGGACTAGCGGTCTACTTC
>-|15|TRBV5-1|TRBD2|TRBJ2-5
CASSTGGAGAETQYF
TGCGCCAGTTCGACCGGTGGGGCGGGAGCAGAGACCCAGTACTTC
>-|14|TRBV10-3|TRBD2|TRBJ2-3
CAISQAGGQDTQYF
TGTGCCATCAGTCAAGCGGGGGGTCAAGATACGCAGTATTTT
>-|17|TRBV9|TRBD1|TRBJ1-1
CASSAQGARPLNTEAFF
TGTGCCAGCAGCGCACAGGGGGCGCGCCCTTTGAACACTGAAGCTTTCTTT
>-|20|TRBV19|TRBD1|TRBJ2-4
CASSTTPGQGLSLAKNIQYF
TGTGCCAGTAGTACAACACCGGGACAGGGGCTGTCACTAGCCAAAAACATTCAGTACTTC
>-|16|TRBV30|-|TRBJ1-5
CAWSVGQGNSNQPQHF
TGTGCCTGGAGTGTAGGGCAGGGCAATAGCAATCAGCCCCAGCATTTT
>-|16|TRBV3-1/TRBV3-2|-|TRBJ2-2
CASSPGQTINTGELFF
TGTGCCAGCAGCCCGGGACAAACGATTAACACCGGGGAGCTGTTTTTT
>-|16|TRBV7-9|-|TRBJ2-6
CASSYPGISGANVLTF
TGTGCCAGCAGCTACCCAGGGATTTCTGGGGCCAACGTCCTGACTTTC
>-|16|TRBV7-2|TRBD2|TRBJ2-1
CASSLRLAGGRDEQFF
TGTGCCAGCAGCCTCAGACTAGCGGGGGGGCGGGATGAGCAGTTCTTC
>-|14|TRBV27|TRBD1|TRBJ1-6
CASSSGGWNSPLHF
TGTGCCAGCAGTTCAGGGGGCTGGAATTCACCCCTCCACTTT
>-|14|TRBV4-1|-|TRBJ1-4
CASSQILGRGGLFF
TGCGCCAGCAGCCAAATTCTGGGCCGGGGGGGGCTGTTTTTT